This entry features one TCR beta chain sequence. Its target is not known. The data originate from a study of immune cell composition in non-small cell lung cancer. Normal lung was sampled as far from the tumour as possible, at least 3 cm. V lost 6 bases to trimming and J lost 9 bases; unmatched junction nucleotides: 10. The CDR3 consists of 14 residues. The V gene's germline CDR1 is MNHEY and CDR2 SVGAGI. TCRdb's table, derived via immunoSEQ multiplex PCR, lists solely in-frame clones and lacks some. The table lists under 6,000 clones, roughly 84% of them singletons, with approximately 6.3% in the top ten. Study-wide results and caveats: Dominant in vivo tumour-associated clones were not shown to share tumour-reactive sequences. TIL tumour reactivity correlated with maximal tumour-associated clone frequency in adenocarcinoma. Tumour TCR-beta clonality showed no significant link to smoking pack-years.

The genes are TRBV6-5 and TRBJ2-1; 8 nucleotides align to TRBD2. This sequence originates from a human donor with non-small cell lung cancer. Some clones in this sample may be carry-over from other donors' samples. Material for sequencing was non-adjacent lung tissue. For the CDR3, the DNA is TGTGCCAGCAGACGGACTAGCAAATGGGGTGAGCAGTTCTTC. Translation gives CASRRTSKWGEQFF.